Each of the 29 T cell receptor beta chains below was sequenced from the same sample in a study of blood T cell repertoires in COVID-19. The assay was immunoSEQ multiplex PCR, and TCRdb's table has in-frame clones only and misses some. Among about 61,000 clones listed, around 87% were seen once. The specimen sequenced was peripheral blood. The receptors originated from a man aged 55 to 70 with acute or convalescent COVID-19.

This clone has a single count. The CDR3 DNA reads TGTGCCAGCAGCCAAGCGGGGGGGCCCAAGGGAAGCTCCTACAATGAGCAGTTCTTC. Protein sequence: CASSQAGGPKGSSYNEQFF. J is TRBJ2-1 and V is TRBV14; 8 nucleotides line up with TRBD2. Germline V CDR1 and CDR2: SGHDN, FVKESK. The V segment lost 1 base and the J segment 0 bases; nucleotides outside the gene matches: 11. This CDR3 contains 19 residues.

V gene TRBV30 combines with J gene TRBJ1-2, with 7 nucleotides matching TRBD1. Germline V CDR1 and CDR2: GTSNPN, SVGIG (reference sequence). The V segment lost 2 bases and the J segment 2 bases; nucleotides outside the gene matches: 5. The CDR3 is made up of 14 amino acids. The DNA for the CDR3 is TGTGCCTGGAGTCGGGGACAGCTAAACTATGGCTACACCTTC. Its protein product is CAWSRGQLNYGYTF.

The CDR3 is CASSITRGSYNEQFF. CDR3 DNA sequence: TGTGCCAGCAGTATAACTAGGGGGTCCTACAATGAGCAGTTCTTC. The chain carries TRBV6-5 and TRBJ2-1, with a possible D match to TRBD1 (6 bases). The germline V gene has CDR1 MNHEY and CDR2 SVGAGI. This CDR3 is 15 amino acids long. Trimming cost V 5 bases and J 1 base, with 12 bases left between them.

Regarding this clone: The germline gene is not matched at one end of the junction; a read error may be the cause. The chain is built from TRBV10-3 and TRBJ1-2; D is possibly TRBD1 (6 bases). CDR3 length: 12 residues. CDR1 ENHRY and CDR2 SYGVKD come from the germline V gene. Here the CDR3 reads CAIKPGEGSTHF. The CDR3 DNA sequence: TGTGCCATCAAGCCAGGGGAGGGTTCTACTCACTTC.

V and J are TRBV28 and TRBJ1-5, with TRBD1 matching 9 bases. Germline V gene sequence: CDR1 MDHEN, CDR2 SYDVKM. The CDR3 sequence is 15 residues long. Trimming at V came to 4 bases and at J to 4 bases, leaving 5 bases not matched to a gene. Here the CDR3 reads CASSSTGGPNQPQHF. The DNA for the CDR3 is TGTGCCAGCAGTTCGACAGGGGGGCCTAATCAGCCCCAGCATTTT.

This clone showed up just a few times. The chain joins TRBV27 to TRBJ1-4, with no clear D. V lost 5 bases to trimming and J lost 0 bases, with 10 bases between them. CDR3 length equals 15 residues. The germline V gene has CDR1 MNHEY and CDR2 SMNVEV (reference sequence). CDR3 loop: CASSREAATNEKLFF. The CDR3 coding sequence is TGTGCCAGCAGTAGGGAGGCGGCAACTAATGAAAAACTGTTTTTT.

The gene calls are TRBV5-6 and TRBJ2-7, with a weak D call TRBD2 (7 bases). CDR1 SGHDT and CDR2 YYEEEE come from the germline V gene. This CDR3 is 16 amino acids long. Between the trimmed V and J ends, which lost 0 bases and 7 bases, there was a span of 20 bases. The CDR3 loop is CASSLGGGAPGEEQYF. Here the CDR3 DNA reads TGTGCCAGCAGCTTGGGAGGGGGGGCCCCGGGGGAGGAGCAGTACTTC.

V is TRBV6-5 and J is TRBJ1-2; a possible D gene is TRBD1 (6 bases). With 0 bases removed from V and 4 bases from J, the gap between germline ends came to 15 bases. The length of the CDR3 is 16 residues. Germline CDR1 reads MNHEY; CDR2 reads SVGAGI. CDR3 bases: TGTGCCAGCAGTTACTCAGCGCTAGGGGGTAGCTATGGCTACACCTTC. As protein: CASSYSALGGSYGYTF.

This chain uses TRBV6-6 with TRBJ1-2, with D perhaps TRBD1 (6 bases). Germline lookup yields CDR1 MNHNY and CDR2 SVGAGI (reference sequence). Trimming left V 4 bases short and J 3 bases short, with 9 bases between. The CDR3 totals 13 residues. CDR3 amino acids: CASSSDRHYGYTF. The CDR3 DNA is TGTGCCAGCAGTTCGGACAGACACTATGGCTACACCTTC.

This rearrangement joins TRBV5-1 to TRBJ2-5, with D unclear. Looked up from germline, CDR1 is SGHRS and CDR2 is YFSETQ. The CDR3 has 14 residues. V lost 3 bases, J lost 1 base, and 10 bases lay in between. The CDR3 sequence: CASSSASPQETQYF. DNA for the CDR3: TGCGCCAGCAGCTCGGCTAGTCCCCAAGAGACCCAGTACTTC.

CDR3 amino acids: CASSLVQGAGNYGYTF. CDR3 bases: TGTGCCAGCAGTTTGGTTCAAGGGGCGGGGAACTATGGCTACACCTTC. This chain uses TRBV28 with TRBJ1-2; the D gene is possibly TRBD1 (5 bases). CDR3 length equals 16 residues. Germline V lookup: CDR1 MDHEN, CDR2 SYDVKM. V was pared by 3 bases and J by 2 bases, with 16 bases between.

The chain links TRBV6-5 to TRBJ2-2, with D tentatively TRBD2 (6 bases). The CDR3 spans 15 residues. V gave up 6 bases and J gave up 6 bases, with 17 bases separating them. Germline CDR1 MNHEY, CDR2 SVGAGI. The DNA of the CDR3 is TGTGCCAGCAGAGCCCTCAGAGGGGAGGCCGGGGAGCTGTTTTTT. Translated: CASRALRGEAGELFF.

Only one count was recorded for this clone. V is TRBV24-1 and J is TRBJ1-1; no clear D gene. The CDR3 runs 13 residues. Germline CDR1 KGHDR, CDR2 SFDVKD. V was shortened by 9 bases and J by 9 bases, with 19 bases between the two germline ends. CDR3 nucleotide sequence: TGTGCCACCCGTGGTCGGGAGGCCAACAAAGCTTTCTTT. Its translation is CATRGREANKAFF.

The chain carries TRBV4-3 and TRBJ2-7; D gene unclear. The CDR3 extends over 16 amino acids. Germline-derived CDR1 and CDR2 are LGHNA and YSLEER. Trimming left V 0 bases short and J 0 bases short, with 12 bases between. DNA of the CDR3: TGCGCCAGCAGCCAAGATAGAACTTTGAGCTCCTACGAGCAGTACTTC. Protein product: CASSQDRTLSSYEQYF.

This clone was recorded a few times. The chain employs TRBV7-8 and TRBJ2-7, with 8 bases fitting TRBD1. CDR1 is SGHVS, CDR2 FQNEAQ, per germline. With 4 bases clipped from V and 7 bases from J, the junction kept 6 bases outside the gene matches. There are 13 residues in the CDR3. CDR3 in amino acids: CASSYGQGREQYF. CDR3 DNA: TGTGCCAGCAGCTATGGACAGGGTCGGGAGCAGTACTTC.

This sequence joins TRBV7-2 and TRBJ2-3; TRBD2 matches at 8 bases. The CDR3 runs to 16 residues. The V segment lost 5 bases and the J segment 1 base; nucleotides outside the gene matches: 8. Germline-derived CDR1 and CDR2 are SGHTA and FQGNSA. The DNA for the CDR3 is TGTGCCAGCAGCCCTGAGCGGGGGCGGGGCACAGATACGCAGTATTTT. It is translated as CASSPERGRGTDTQYF.

The V gene is TRBV6-5, the J gene TRBJ1-1; tentatively, D is TRBD1 (6 bases). This CDR3 region has 14 residues. Germline values: CDR1 MNHEY, CDR2 SVGAGI. The V end was cut by 4 bases, the J end by 1 base, with 10 bases between. DNA of the CDR3: TGTGCCAGCAGTTCAGGGGTCGCGAACACTGAAGCTTTCTTT. As protein: CASSSGVANTEAFF.

The DNA for the CDR3 is TGTGCCAGCAGGTATACCGGACAGGGTGGGTACAATGAGCAGTTCTTC. As protein: CASRYTGQGGYNEQFF. J is TRBJ2-1 and V is TRBV2, with 8 bases that match TRBD1. The length of the CDR3 is 16 residues. The V gene's germline CDR1 is SNHLY and CDR2 FYNNEI. J was trimmed by 4 bases and V by 6 bases; bases with no gene match: 11.

The chain carries TRBV10-3 and TRBJ2-2, with TRBD1 as a possible D gene (6 bases). V was pared by 6 bases and J by 3 bases, with 11 bases between. CDR1 and CDR2 from the germline V gene are ENHRY and SYGVKD. The CDR3 consists of 14 residues. The chain's CDR3 is CAIRQGEYTGELFF. As DNA, the CDR3 is TGTGCCATCAGACAGGGAGAATACACCGGGGAGCTGTTTTTT.

The rearrangement uses TRBV4-1 and TRBJ2-7; 7 nucleotides match TRBD1. The CDR3 loop spans 14 amino acids. The germline gives CDR1 MGHRA, CDR2 YSYEKL. With 2 bases clipped from V and 6 bases from J, the junction kept 7 bases outside the gene matches. The CDR3 DNA is TGCGCCAGCAGCCAACAACAGGGGTTAGGCGAGCAGTACTTC. Translation gives CASSQQQGLGEQYF.

V usage is TRBV19 and J usage is TRBJ1-4; 8 bases map to TRBD1. With V trimmed by 6 bases and J by 7 bases, 13 bases remained unmatched. The CDR3 loop spans 16 amino acids. CDR1 is LNHDA, CDR2 SQIVND, per germline (reference sequence). The CDR3, as DNA: TGTGCCAGTAGCTCACCCAGGGGGCGCCGAGGTGAAAAACTGTTTTTT. It codes for CASSSPRGRRGEKLFF.

V usage is TRBV3-1 (or the pseudogene TRBV3-2) and J usage is TRBJ2-7; TRBD1 aligns across 12 bases. V dropped 4 bases and J dropped 2; count of bases not matched to a gene: 9. Germline V gene sequence: CDR1 LGHDT, CDR2 YNNKEL (reference sequence). The length of the CDR3 is 17 residues. CDR3 residues: CASSPRDRGHKAYEQYF. CDR3 nucleotides: TGTGCCAGCAGCCCCCGGGACAGGGGGCATAAGGCCTACGAGCAGTACTTC.

This sequence joins TRBV15 and TRBJ2-5, with D tentatively TRBD1 (5 bases). The germline V gene encodes CDR1 LNHNV and CDR2 YYDKDF (reference sequence). Trimming left V 0 bases short and J 4 bases short, with 9 bases between. The CDR3 is made up of 14 amino acids. As DNA, the CDR3 is TGTGCCACCAGCAGAGATAGGGGCTCAGAGACCCAGTACTTC. It is translated as CATSRDRGSETQYF.

The chain recombines TRBV24-1 with TRBJ2-3; D unclear. V was trimmed by 1 base and J by 5 bases, leaving 6 bases between them. Germline CDR1 KGHDR, CDR2 SFDVKD. The CDR3 is made up of 13 amino acids. The CDR3 coding sequence is TGTGCCACCAGTGATTTTTCTAAAGATACGCAGTATTTT. Its translation is CATSDFSKDTQYF.

The chain couples TRBV29-1 to TRBJ1-2, with D tentatively TRBD1 (6 bases). With 2 bases removed from V and 8 bases from J, the gap between germline ends came to 15 bases. The germline V gene has CDR1 SQVTM and CDR2 ANQGSEA. This CDR3 is 13 amino acids long. This chain's CDR3 is CSVEPGDRGGYTF. CDR3 DNA sequence: TGCAGCGTTGAACCAGGGGATAGAGGAGGCTACACCTTC.

The chain combines TRBV11-3 with TRBJ2-3, with a possible D match to TRBD2 (5 bases). Trimming removed 5 bases at V and 7 bases at J, with 13 bases between. The CDR3 contains 13 residues. Germline values: CDR1 SGHNT, CDR2 YENEEA. The CDR3 DNA is TGTGCCAGCAGCCCAACGAGGGAGTATACGCAGTATTTT. As protein: CASSPTREYTQYF.

This clone was recorded once. The chain joins TRBV7-2 to TRBJ1-1; the D gene is possibly TRBD1 (5 bases). CDR3 length equals 14 residues. V lost 5 bases, J lost 6 bases, and 16 bases lay in between. Germline V gives CDR1 SGHTA, CDR2 FQGNSA. CDR3 DNA sequence: TGTGCCAGCAGCCCTGTCGGGGGTGGGTCTGAAGCTTTCTTT. Amino acid sequence: CASSPVGGGSEAFF.

The chain is built from TRBV3-1 (or the pseudogene TRBV3-2) and TRBJ1-4; 7 nucleotides line up with TRBD1. V lost 6 bases and J lost 5; bases outside the gene matches: 6. CDR3 length equals 14 residues. The germline V gene has CDR1 LGHDT and CDR2 YNNKEL (reference sequence). DNA for the CDR3: TGTGCCAGCAGTTTCCGGGACAGAAATGAAAAACTGTTTTTT. This gives the protein CASSFRDRNEKLFF.

This chain joins TRBV10-3 and TRBJ2-2, with D perhaps TRBD1 (6 bases). The V gene lost 4 bases and the J gene lost 3 bases, with 12 bases spanning the gap. Germline CDR1 reads ENHRY; CDR2 reads SYGVKD. The CDR3 is 15 amino acids. CDR3 DNA sequence: TGTGCCATCAGTGGAGGACAGATCGACACCGGGGAGCTGTTTTTT. This encodes CAISGGQIDTGELFF.